This TCR beta chain was documented in a study of siplizumab effects on memory and regulatory T cells. The data were produced by immunoSEQ multiplex PCR, yet TCRdb's version contains in-frame clones alone and is incomplete. Among approximately 120,000 clones, 92% were seen once, and the ten largest hold about 0.75%. Germline V gene lookup returns CDR1 SGHRS and CDR2 YFSETQ. This CDR3 has 14 amino acids. The ends were cut back, 0 bases at V and 3 bases at J, with 10 bases in the middle. This rearrangement joins TRBV5-1 to TRBJ2-7; D may be TRBD2 (6 bases). The sequenced sample was Tregs sorted from blood. This clonotype was sampled from a human donor in good health. CDR3 in amino acids: CASSLASGVYEQYF. The DNA of the CDR3 is TGCGCCAGCAGCTTGGCGTCGGGGGTCTACGAGCAGTACTTC.